Listed here is a single TCR beta chain. Its antigen is still unknown. Base quality data are lacking; no much larger clone is found one base away. The germline V gene (reference sequence) specifies PRHDT as CDR1 and FYEKMQ as CDR2. Trimming at the junction amounts to 4 bases on V and 1 base on J, and the germline ends lie 10 bases apart. Including cysteine and phenylalanine, the CDR3 has 14 amino acids. The only DNA kept is the CDR3, 42 bases in frame from the first base. This specimen belongs to a study of shared clonotypes between healthy human individuals (dated by TCRdb to about 2020). For the wider study: A few men and a couple of women, aged 18 to 49 years, made up the cohort. To increase sequencing depth and limit assay-specific biases, different laboratories used diverse techniques to prepare libraries and sequence TCR repertoires. Each donor's leukapheresis produced roughly between roughly 0.85 and 10 billion PBMCs. To estimate repertoire size and how much clonotypes are shared between individuals, the study performed deep sequencing of blood TCR repertoires from about five healthy adults.

Healthy HIV-negative adults with no recently reported acute infections or vaccinations were included as donors. All donors were Caucasian adults living in Nashville, Tennessee, USA. For unsorted samples, tens of millions of PBMCs were counted, and genomic DNA was extracted using the QIAamp DNA Blood Mini kit. After blood collection by leukapheresis, PBMCs were isolated using Ficoll-Histopaque density gradient centrifugation and then cryopreserved in the vapor phase of liquid nitrogen. What the authors observed across the whole study: Pairwise subsampling indicated that sequencing depth was expected to affect the degree of clonotype sharing among donors. Because the study included a small number of donors, the genetic and exposure-history diversity represented was limited. Sampling was limited to blood, and TCR repertoires in tissue likely differ from TCR repertoires in blood.

TCR CDR3 regions were amplified from genomic DNA by multiplex PCR using the deep immunoSEQ assay. Extracted genomic DNA from each cell subset was distributed evenly across all wells of several immunoSEQ 96-well plates, and each plate was treated as a replicate. For unsorted PBMC, 300 ng of genomic DNA, equivalent to about 32,000 T cell genomes, went into each replicate PCR. Ten immunoSEQ deep assay plates were used to sequence the unsorted PBMC genomic DNA. Purified libraries were quantified with a Qubit 3.0 fluorometer, sized on a Bioanalyzer 2100, and re-quantified with the KAPA Library Quantification kit. Every immunoSEQ 96-well plate was sequenced on a separate single-read 150-cycle Illumina NextSeq 550 flow cell. As for how the authors treated the data: Because only junctional sequences without quality scores were contained in the immunoSEQ output, filtering matching that applied to full-length reads could not be performed. Sequences were annotated with PyIR, a Python wrapper for IgBLAST v1.9, using IMGT germline references to assign V/J genes and CDR3. Any read was removed if the V/J assignment was weak (E-value above 1e-6), the CDR3 was missing, or the read contained stop codons, out-of-frame junctions, or ambiguous translated residues. A V3J clonotype was defined by an identical inferred V gene, J gene, and CDR3 amino acid sequence. Percentage overlap between repertoires was calculated by dividing the number of shared unique clonotypes by the size of the smaller repertoire. Richness of each repertoire was evaluated using RTK rarefaction, the Chao1 estimator, and Recon v2.1 estimates of unobserved clonotypes. TCRdb carries this immuneACCESS record with in-frame sequences only. Its versions omit some clonotypes, under half of them owing to an unresolved V gene in the studies checked, with the rest unexplained. V and J calls and clone size are given by that table; D and trimming were obtained from the DNA. In this sample the table shows some 500,000 clones, 79% of which occur a single time. The ten biggest clones cover around 12% of the sample.

The sequence was obtained from a woman aged 40 to 50 in good health. Some clones in this sample may be carry-over from other donors' samples. The specimen was PBMCs. Rearrangement joined TRBV13 to TRBJ1-1; TRBD1 could be the D gene, as 5 bases match. The CDR3: CASSYPTANTEAFF. The base sequence is TGTGCCAGCAGCTATCCGACAGCGAACACTGAAGCTTTCTTT.